The entry that follows covers one TCR beta chain sequence. The table came from immunoSEQ multiplex PCR; TCRdb's copy has only in-frame clones and leaves some out. The sample has around 50,000 clones; about 84% are singletons. The entry originates in a study of blood T cell repertoires in COVID-19. The wider study: Acute and convalescent COVID-19 samples came from the United States, Italy and Spain. Sources were T cells, B-cell-depleted T cells, or PBMCs; the material itself was cDNA or gDNA.

In germline, CDR1 is KGHSH, CDR2 LQKENI. The V gene end was trimmed by 3 bases and the J gene end by 5 bases; junction bases not matched to a gene: 5. This CDR3 is built from 14 residues. The sample taken for sequencing was peripheral blood. This receptor was identified in a man aged 40-49 years with active COVID-19. The V call is TRBV18, the J call TRBJ2-7, with 9 positions matching TRBD1. The CDR3 loop is CASSPGTGMDEQYF. The CDR3 nucleotides read TGTGCCAGCTCACCGGGGACAGGGATGGACGAGCAGTACTTC.